These 30 T cell receptor beta chains came from one sample sequenced in a study of technical replicates of blood from a handful of donors. TCRdb keeps only in-frame clones here, not all; method: immunoSEQ multiplex PCR. The table lists about 89,000 clones, approximately 93% of them singletons. Sequencing was carried out using T cells isolated from PBMCs. These TCRs come from a human donor in good health.

V gene TRBV2 combines with J gene TRBJ1-4; the D gene is possibly TRBD1 (5 bases). Trimming cost V 2 bases and J 0 bases, with 13 bases left between them. The CDR3 extends over 17 amino acids. CDR1 SNHLY and CDR2 FYNNEI come from the germline V gene. In nucleotides, the CDR3 is TGTGCCAGCAGTGAAAGGGGATTACTTGCAACTAATGAAAAACTGTTTTTT. This encodes CASSERGLLATNEKLFF.

V gene TRBV29-1 combines with J gene TRBJ2-3, with unresolved D. This CDR3 has 12 amino acids. The V end lost 2 bases, the J end lost 0 bases, and 3 bases lay between the germline ends. CDR1 is SQVTM, CDR2 ANQGSEA, per germline. This CDR3 is CSVEPSTDTQYF. The CDR3 coding sequence is TGCAGCGTTGAACCTAGCACAGATACGCAGTATTTT.

This chain links TRBV2 with TRBJ2-3; 7 bases map to TRBD2. V gave up 4 bases and J gave up 4 bases; unmatched junction bases: 5. The CDR3 has 14 residues. The germline V gene has CDR1 SNHLY and CDR2 FYNNEI. CDR3: CASSATAGADTQYF. The CDR3 bases are TGTGCCAGCAGTGCAACGGCGGGAGCAGATACGCAGTATTTT.

The gene calls are TRBV7-6 and TRBJ1-3; D unresolved. CDR1 is SGHVS and CDR2 is FNYEAQ in the germline V gene. Trimming left V 0 bases short and J 0 bases short, with 6 bases between. The CDR3 is made up of 15 amino acids. CDR3 sequence: CASSLAPGSGNTIYF. The DNA of the CDR3 is TGTGCCAGCAGCTTAGCCCCCGGCTCTGGAAACACCATATATTTT.

The genes are TRBV7-9 and TRBJ2-7; D is unresolved. CDR1 is SEHNR and CDR2 is FQNEAQ in the germline V gene (reference sequence). The CDR3 length is 11 residues. V lost 2 bases, J lost 4 bases, and 3 bases lay in between. CDR3 DNA sequence: TGTGCCAGCAGCTTATCTTACGAGCAGTACTTC. It translates to CASSLSYEQYF.

The V gene is TRBV9, the J gene TRBJ1-2, with a tentative D call TRBD1 (6 bases). Trimming shortened V by 2 bases and J by 6 bases, and 8 bases separated the two germline ends. The CDR3 totals 12 residues. Per the germline V gene, CDR1 is SGDLS and CDR2 is YYNGEE. The CDR3 spells CASSVAGDGYTF. CDR3 in DNA: TGTGCCAGCAGCGTCGCAGGGGATGGCTACACCTTC.

V gene TRBV2 combines with J gene TRBJ2-1; D remains unclear. This CDR3 has 12 amino acids. Germline V lookup: CDR1 SNHLY, CDR2 FYNNEI. Deletions cut 6 bases from V and 8 bases from J, with 11 bases between. This chain's CDR3 is CASSQNVDEQFF. The CDR3 DNA is TGTGCCAGCAGCCAGAATGTCGATGAGCAGTTCTTC.

The gene calls are TRBV6-1 and TRBJ2-3; 9 bases fit TRBD1. The CDR3 loop spans 18 amino acids. The ends lost 2 bases at V and 2 bases at J; junction bases unmatched: 11. Germline lookup yields CDR1 MNHNS and CDR2 SASEGT. The CDR3 region has the DNA TGTGCCAGCAGTGAAATCCTCACAGGGGGCCTTCACACAGATACGCAGTATTTT. Its translation: CASSEILTGGLHTDTQYF.

Only one count was recorded for this clone. This sequence joins TRBV25-1 and TRBJ2-7; D perhaps matches TRBD1 (8 bases). CDR1 MGHDK and CDR2 SYGVNS come from the germline V gene. Trimming took off 3 bases at V and 5 bases at J, with 20 bases between the two ends. The CDR3 is 16 residues long. CDR3 bases: TGTGCCAGCAGTGAGGGAGGGACAGGACGGGCAAACGAGCAGTACTTC. Translation gives CASSEGGTGRANEQYF.

The V call is TRBV4-1, the J call TRBJ1-2; no clear D. The V end lost 2 bases, the J end lost 2 bases, and 9 bases lay between the germline ends. The germline V gene has CDR1 MGHRA and CDR2 YSYEKL. The CDR3 length is 14 residues. The CDR3 loop is CASSQNSGNYGYTF. CDR3 DNA: TGCGCCAGCAGCCAAAATTCGGGGAACTATGGCTACACCTTC.

J is TRBJ1-2 and V is TRBV6-1; 9 positions match TRBD1. Germline lookup yields CDR1 MNHNS and CDR2 SASEGT. The length of the CDR3 is 14 residues. V lost 7 bases to trimming and J lost 5 bases; unmatched junction nucleotides: 8. CDR3 sequence (DNA): TGTGCCAGCACCAAACAGGGGGCAGATTATGGCTACACCTTC. Its translation: CASTKQGADYGYTF.

The V gene is TRBV19, the J gene TRBJ1-2; TRBD1 agrees at 7 bases. V was clipped by 5 bases and J by 6 bases; unmatched bases: 6. Germline values: CDR1 LNHDA, CDR2 SQIVND (reference sequence). The CDR3 covers 13 residues. Here the CDR3 reads CASSSDREHGYTF. The DNA of the CDR3 is TGTGCCAGTAGTTCCGACAGGGAGCATGGCTACACCTTC.

The chain carries TRBV6-5 and TRBJ2-7, with TRBD2 identical over 11 bases. The CDR3 spans 15 residues. Germline loops: CDR1 MNHEY, CDR2 SVGAGI. Trimming removed 6 bases from V and 6 bases from J; junction bases left unmatched: 10. CDR3 coding DNA: TGTGCCAGCAGACATACTAGCGGGAGTTTGGTCGAGCAGTACTTC. Translating gives CASRHTSGSLVEQYF.

The V and J genes are TRBV5-4 and TRBJ2-5, with TRBD1 matching 7 bases. The length of the CDR3 is 14 residues. Germline V lookup: CDR1 SGHNT, CDR2 YYREEE (reference sequence). J was trimmed by 2 bases and V by 0 bases; bases with no gene match: 1. The CDR3 spells CASSLVQGQETQYF. The CDR3 nucleotides read TGTGCCAGCAGCTTGGTACAGGGGCAAGAGACCCAGTACTTC.

J is TRBJ2-3 and V is TRBV14; perhaps TRBD1 as D (6 bases). Germline CDR1 SGHDN, CDR2 FVKESK. The CDR3 consists of 16 residues. V dropped 5 bases and J dropped 4 bases, with 19 bases sitting between them. In DNA, the CDR3 is TGTGCCAGCAGCGGCTGGGACACCGAAAGGGCAGATACGCAGTATTTT. Translating it yields CASSGWDTERADTQYF.

V gene TRBV6-1 combines with J gene TRBJ1-4, with D perhaps matching TRBD1 (6 bases). V lost 8 bases and J lost 8, with 18 bases in between. CDR1 and CDR2 from the germline V gene are MNHNS and SASEGT. The CDR3 length is 14 residues. As DNA, the CDR3 is TGTGCCAGCCTCCAGGGACACAGGCCCGAAAAACTGTTTTTT. Amino acids: CASLQGHRPEKLFF.

This chain connects TRBV6-6 to TRBJ2-5; 8 bases map to TRBD1. The junction had 10 bases not matched to a gene; V was cut back by 5 bases and J by 5 bases. This CDR3 contains 15 residues. The germline CDR1 and CDR2 sequences are MNHNY and SVGAGI (reference sequence). The CDR3 sequence is CASSTPLDRVETQYF. CDR3 nucleotide sequence: TGTGCCAGCAGTACCCCTTTGGACAGGGTGGAGACCCAGTACTTC.

V is TRBV5-1 and J is TRBJ2-5, with 11 bases matching TRBD1. Trimming cost V 1 base and J 5 bases; bases outside gene matches: 7. The CDR3 is made up of 16 amino acids. The V gene's germline CDR1 is SGHRS and CDR2 YFSETQ. CDR3: CASSLTGTGGGETQYF. CDR3 nucleotide sequence: TGCGCCAGCAGCTTGACCGGGACAGGGGGTGGCGAGACCCAGTACTTC. Using reference TRBV5-1 and TRBJ2-5 for the parts outside the CDR3, the full variable domain is KAGVTQTPRYLIKTRGQQVTLSCSPISGHRSVSWYQQTPGQGLQFLFEYFSETQRNKGNFPGRFSGRQFSNSRSEMNVSTLELGDSALYLCASSLTGTGGGETQYFGPGTRLLVL.

The chain has TRBV7-9 and TRBJ1-5; 10 bases line up with TRBD1. The V and J ends lost 6 bases and 5 bases, in that order; junction bases with no gene match: 7. The CDR3 sequence is 15 residues long. From germline, CDR1 is SEHNR and CDR2 FQNEAQ (reference sequence). This CDR3 reads CASRSDRGQDQPQHF. CDR3 coding DNA: TGTGCCAGCAGATCTGACAGGGGGCAGGATCAGCCCCAGCATTTT.

The rearrangement joins TRBV5-1 to TRBJ2-1; TRBD2 matches at 7 bases. V trimming: 2 bases; J trimming: 9 bases; junction bases outside the gene matches: 14. The CDR3 length is 16 residues. Germline values: CDR1 SGHRS, CDR2 YFSETQ. In nucleotides, the CDR3 is TGCGCCAGCAGCTTCCTAGGAGTGGCGGGAGAATTTGAGCAGTTCTTC. Residues: CASSFLGVAGEFEQFF.

The CDR3 DNA follows: TGCGCCAGGAGACAGGGCACCGACTATGGCTACACCTTC. Translation: CARRQGTDYGYTF. The chain employs TRBV10-1 and TRBJ1-2; 7 nucleotides line up with TRBD1. The germline gives CDR1 WNHNN, CDR2 SYGVQD (reference sequence). V lost 9 bases, J lost 3 bases, and 7 bases stayed unmatched. The CDR3 is 13 amino acids.

The genes are TRBV7-9 and TRBJ2-7, with TRBD2 matching 8 bases. Trimming removed 6 bases from V and 0 bases from J; junction bases left unmatched: 7. The CDR3 sequence is 15 residues long. Germline assignment: CDR1 SEHNR and CDR2 FQNEAQ (reference sequence). The CDR3 nucleotides are TGTGCCAGCAGTCGGGGGGGGCTTTACTCCTACGAGCAGTACTTC. This encodes CASSRGGLYSYEQYF.

The chain is built from TRBV5-5 and TRBJ1-1; TRBD1 is a possible D gene (5 bases). Trimming stripped 1 base from V and 0 bases from J, with 10 bases between. CDR1 SGHKS and CDR2 YYEKEE come from the germline V gene (reference sequence). This CDR3 spans 15 amino acids. The CDR3 sequence: CASSLTGFMNTEAFF. The DNA for the CDR3 is TGTGCCAGCAGCTTGACAGGCTTCATGAACACTGAAGCTTTCTTT.

This chain uses TRBV19 with TRBJ2-7; the D is unclear. V was shortened by 3 bases and J by 1 base, with 13 bases between the two germline ends. The germline V gene has CDR1 LNHDA and CDR2 SQIVND (reference sequence). This CDR3 comprises 15 residues. The CDR3 nucleotides read TGTGCCAGTAGTATCGCTAGTGCGGAATCCTACGAGCAGTACTTC. Translated, it gives CASSIASAESYEQYF.

This clone was counted between two and nine times. V usage is TRBV5-4 and J usage is TRBJ2-3; 7 bases line up with TRBD1. The CDR3 runs to 15 residues. V shed 5 bases, J shed 4 bases, and the junction held 10 bases outside the gene matches. Per the germline V gene, CDR1 is SGHNT and CDR2 is YYREEE (reference sequence). The CDR3 region has the DNA TGTGCCAGCAGTCACTGGACAGGTTTGCCAGATACGCAGTATTTT. It codes for CASSHWTGLPDTQYF.

This chain uses TRBV4-1 with TRBJ1-1; D possibly corresponds to TRBD1 (5 bases). Germline-derived CDR1 and CDR2 are MGHRA and YSYEKL. V lost 3 bases and J lost 1, with 12 bases in between. CDR3 length equals 15 residues. The CDR3 DNA reads TGCGCCAGCAGCCAGCAGGGTGAGGCGAACACTGAAGCTTTCTTT. It codes for CASSQQGEANTEAFF.

The gene calls are TRBV7-8 and TRBJ2-2; TRBD1 might be the D (6 bases). This CDR3 contains 17 residues. Germline V gives CDR1 SGHVS, CDR2 FQNEAQ. Trimming left V 1 base short and J 5 bases short, with 17 bases between. The CDR3 nucleotides are TGTGCCAGCAGCTTAGAAGTTATGGGGGCGCTGACCGGGGAGCTGTTTTTT. Encoded protein: CASSLEVMGALTGELFF.

The chain links TRBV5-1 to TRBJ2-4, with D perhaps matching TRBD1 (5 bases). Trimming took off 1 base at V and 7 bases at J, with 15 bases between the two ends. This CDR3 contains 15 residues. The germline CDR1 and CDR2 sequences are SGHRS and YFSETQ. CDR3 loop: CASSLNSGLTNIQYF. DNA for the CDR3: TGCGCCAGCAGCTTGAATTCAGGGTTGACGAACATTCAGTACTTC.

This clone was counted a single time. The chain is built from TRBV9 and TRBJ2-3; D remains unclear. CDR1 and CDR2 from the germline V gene are SGDLS and YYNGEE. The CDR3 is made up of 13 amino acids. The V and J ends lost 0 bases and 6 bases respectively, with 8 bases between them. The CDR3 loop is CASSVAIVDTQYF. The CDR3, as DNA: TGTGCCAGCAGCGTAGCTATTGTGGATACGCAGTATTTT.

CDR3 bases: TGTGCCAGCAGTTTCCTGACAGGGATCGGGGACAATGAGCAGTTCTTC. It is translated as CASSFLTGIGDNEQFF. This sequence joins TRBV27 and TRBJ2-1, with TRBD1 matching over 7 bases. CDR3 length equals 16 residues. With 3 bases clipped from V and 5 bases from J, the junction kept 10 bases outside the gene matches. Germline V gives CDR1 MNHEY, CDR2 SMNVEV (reference sequence).